The 9 T cell receptor beta chains below come from one sample, sequenced in a study of cytomegalovirus exposure and HLA in healthy donors. The primer mix had 60 Vbeta and 13 Jbeta primers. Repertoires were generated with immunoSEQ multiplex PCR, while TCRdb's copy carries only in-frame clones and drops some. The data hold about 200,000 clones, with 75% to 90% observed a single time. Sequencing input: PBMCs. These TCRs come from a woman in her thirties in good health and CMV-seronegative.

J is TRBJ2-7 and V is TRBV29-1; perhaps TRBD2 as D (5 bases). The V and J ends lost 4 bases and 3 bases respectively, with 16 bases between them. The CDR3 has 14 amino acids. Germline V gene lookup returns CDR1 SQVTM and CDR2 ANQGSEA. The CDR3 reads CSVAPRAGVYEQYF. The CDR3 DNA is TGCAGCGTTGCCCCCCGTGCGGGTGTCTACGAGCAGTACTTC.

The chain couples TRBV19 to TRBJ2-7, with TRBD1 matching 7 bases. The CDR3 consists of 14 residues. V shed 5 bases and J 1 base; nucleotides not matched to a gene: 5. CDR1 is LNHDA and CDR2 is SQIVND in the germline V gene (reference sequence). DNA of the CDR3: TGTGCCAGTAGTTCACAGGGGTGGTCCTACGAGCAGTACTTC. Residues: CASSSQGWSYEQYF.

This chain joins TRBV6-1 and TRBJ1-5; 8 bases align to TRBD1. The CDR3 is 14 residues long. Trimming at V came to 7 bases and at J to 6 bases, leaving 8 bases not matched to a gene. The germline CDR1 and CDR2 sequences are MNHNS and SASEGT. In DNA form, the CDR3 reads TGTGCCAGCACCGAGACAGGGGTAGTTCAGCCCCAGCATTTT. It codes for CASTETGVVQPQHF.

This chain joins TRBV10-1 and TRBJ2-5; the D is unclear. This CDR3 region has 13 residues. Germline V CDR1 and CDR2: WNHNN, SYGVQD (reference sequence). V dropped 5 bases and J dropped 1 base, with 8 bases sitting between them. The CDR3 region is CASSPGVQETQYF. The CDR3 DNA reads as TGCGCCAGCAGTCCGGGTGTCCAAGAGACCCAGTACTTC.

CDR3 bases: TGTGCCTGGAGCCCCAGACTAGCGGGGACCGGGGAGCTGTTTTTT. Protein product: CAWSPRLAGTGELFF. V and J are TRBV30 and TRBJ2-2; 11 bases map to TRBD2. This CDR3 contains 15 residues. Germline CDR1 reads GTSNPN; CDR2 reads SVGIG (reference sequence). V was clipped by 3 bases and J by 5 bases; unmatched bases: 5.

This chain joins TRBV4-2 and TRBJ2-3; 9 bases are shared with TRBD2. Germline trimming cut 1 base from V and 6 bases from J; bases unmatched to any gene: 5. This CDR3 comprises 15 residues. Germline V lookup: CDR1 LGHNA, CDR2 YNFKEQ. The CDR3 sequence is CASSQVASGADTQYF. CDR3 nucleotide sequence: TGTGCCAGCAGCCAAGTCGCTAGCGGGGCCGATACGCAGTATTTT.

This sequence joins TRBV6-1 and TRBJ2-7, with 8 positions matching TRBD1. With V trimmed by 5 bases and J by 3 bases, 6 bases remained unmatched. The length of the CDR3 is 14 residues. The V gene's germline CDR1 is MNHNS and CDR2 SASEGT. The CDR3 DNA reads as TGTGCCAGCAGTACAGGGGGAACTCACTACGAGCAGTACTTC. Amino acids: CASSTGGTHYEQYF.

The chain carries TRBV6-5 and TRBJ1-2, with 8 bases fitting TRBD1. CDR3 length equals 15 residues. The V gene end was trimmed by 2 bases and the J gene end by 4 bases; junction bases not matched to a gene: 6. Germline V gives CDR1 MNHEY, CDR2 SVGAGI. The CDR3 region is CASSYLGQGGYGYTF. DNA of the CDR3: TGTGCCAGCAGTTACCTTGGACAGGGCGGCTATGGCTACACCTTC.

This clone was found once. This chain joins TRBV28 and TRBJ1-3; 7 nucleotides agree with TRBD1. This CDR3 spans 16 amino acids. CDR1 MDHEN and CDR2 SYDVKM come from the germline V gene. The trim removed 8 bases at V and 2 bases at J, leaving 12 bases unmatched. CDR3 in DNA: TGTGCCAGCTATGACGCCCGACAGGGCCCTGGAAACACCATATATTTT. Translation: CASYDARQGPGNTIYF. Combining the CDR3 with reference TRBV28 and TRBJ1-3 gives the whole variable domain DVKVTQSSRYLVKRTGEKVFLECVQDMDHENMFWYRQDPGLGLRLIYFSYDVKMKEKGDIPEGYSVSREKKERFSLILESASTNQTSMYLCASYDARQGPGNTIYFGEGSWLTVV.